Included here is one T cell receptor beta chain sequence, with context. Its antigen is unidentified. CDR1 is MDHEN and CDR2 is SYDVKM in the germline V gene. The ends were cut back, 6 bases at V and 2 bases at J, with 5 bases in the middle. The CDR3 sequence is 11 residues long. Without exception, sorted populations had purity beyond 98%. Sequenced material consisted of expressed TCRB transcripts (all of the isolated RNA was reverse transcribed). The table came from immunoSEQ multiplex PCR; TCRdb's copy has only in-frame clones and leaves some out. The data show approximately 600,000 clones, around 12% seen once. These data originate in a study of beta chain features in type 1 diabetes. The overall study: All of the samples together had 85 million to 140 million sorted cells examined.

Whole-study results and caveats: Researchers report that Type 1 diabetes patients had moderately but significantly shorter TCRB CDR3s across all four CD4+ subsets. Naive, central memory and Treg TCRB repertoires seemed to resemble each other more closely in patients than they did in healthy donors. Since sequencing was performed on cDNA, cells with high TCR expression could be over-represented.

The chain recombines TRBV28 with TRBJ2-7; D is ambiguous. This clonotype originated in a man aged 25-45 years with type 1 diabetes. Sequencing was done on a sample of naive CD4+ T cells from blood. As DNA, the CDR3 is TGTGCCAGCAGGACACCCTACGAGCAGTACTTC. Protein product: CASRTPYEQYF.